This T cell receptor (beta chain) stems from a study of blood T cell repertoires in COVID-19. Overall study: Acute and convalescent COVID-19 samples came from the United States, Italy and Spain. PBMCs, B-cell-depleted T cells, or T cells were the source of the cDNA or gDNA that made up the material.

Study processing details: Estimates of nucleated cell counts were drawn from the amplification of reference gene primers. Clones were read by immunoSEQ multiplex PCR, and TCRdb kept only the in-frame ones, dropping some. That table furnishes V, J and clone size, whereas the DNA furnished D and trimming. The sample contains 210,000 or so clones, under 85% of which appear only once. CDR3 length: 14 amino acids. Germline-derived CDR1 and CDR2 are SGDLS and YYNGEE. V lost 3 bases, J lost 2 bases, and 9 bases lay in between. Seattle patients were enrolled during active infection and followed longitudinally.

The V and J genes are TRBV9 and TRBJ2-1, with D unclear. Input material: peripheral blood. This TCR was recovered from an elderly woman with COVID-19, enrolled during active disease. CDR3 coding DNA: TGTGCCAGCAGCGATAAACAGCCCTACAATGAGCAGTTCTTC. Translated: CASSDKQPYNEQFF.